A selection of T cell receptor beta chains follows, all from one sample in a study of beta chain features in type 1 diabetes. Only in-frame clones appear in the TCRdb table, and some are missing; sequencing was by immunoSEQ multiplex PCR. The sample lists around 180,000 clones; around 7.8% were seen once. The sequenced sample was central memory CD4+ T cells from blood. The receptors here all came from a woman aged 40 to 50 with type 1 diabetes. The CDR3 runs from the conserved cysteine through the conserved F or W. Each record gives: D gene, V gene, clone size, J gene, CDR3 protein, CDR3 DNA. A D gene is named only where the DNA matches it firmly. Size is omitted from some rows. Given values are once, few, many or a class for expanded clones.

TRBD1	TRBV29-1	-	TRBJ1-2	CSVGQWQGGGYTF	TGCAGCGTGGGACAGTGGCAGGGTGGGGGCTACACCTTC
-	TRBV7-3	few	TRBJ1-5	CASSLAVSGGSNQPQHF	TGTGCCAGCAGCTTAGCGGTCTCCGGGGGGAGCAATCAGCCCCAGCATTTT
-	TRBV28	-	TRBJ2-6	CASSPNGGSNVLTF	TGTGCCAGCAGTCCCAACGGGGGTTCTAACGTCCTGACTTTC
TRBD2	TRBV7-2	-	TRBJ2-1	CASSLAAGGEIYEQFF	TGTGCCAGCAGCTTAGCAGCGGGGGGCGAGATATATGAGCAGTTCTTC
TRBD1	TRBV28	-	TRBJ2-7	CASSPPTGSYEQYF	TGTGCCAGCAGTCCACCGACAGGGAGCTACGAGCAGTACTTC
-	TRBV27	many	TRBJ1-1	CASRSDRRSTEAFF	TGTGCCAGCAGATCTGACAGGAGATCCACTGAAGCTTTCTTT
-	TRBV18	-	TRBJ2-7	CASSPPTDYEQYF	TGTGCCAGCTCACCACCGACTGACTACGAGCAGTACTTC
TRBD2	TRBV14	-	TRBJ2-1	CASSFGGNEQFF	TGTGCCAGCAGCTTCGGGGGGAATGAGCAGTTCTTC
-	TRBV11-2	many	TRBJ1-2	CASSPTALYGYTF	TGTGCCAGCAGCCCCACTGCCCTCTATGGCTACACCTTC
-	TRBV5-1	few	TRBJ2-3	CASSWGYTGGADTQYF	TGCGCCAGCAGCTGGGGGTACACCGGAGGGGCAGATACGCAGTATTTT
-	TRBV5-1	-	TRBJ2-4	CASSLAGAENIQYF	TGCGCCAGCAGCTTGGCAGGGGCAGAAAACATTCAGTACTTC
-	TRBV5-4	many	TRBJ1-2	CASSLDSNYGYTF	TGTGCCAGCAGCTTGGACAGTAACTATGGCTACACCTTC
-	TRBV15	few	TRBJ2-5	CATSRDIAIETQYF	TGTGCCACCAGCAGAGATATTGCGATCGAGACCCAGTACTTC
TRBD1	TRBV12-5	few	TRBJ2-3	CASGLGTGGRTDTQYF	TGTGCTAGTGGTTTGGGGACAGGGGGCCGCACAGATACGCAGTATTTT
-	TRBV7-9	once	TRBJ2-5	CASSFQGGGETQYF	TGTGCCAGCAGCTTTCAGGGGGGCGGGGAGACCCAGTACTTC
TRBD2	TRBV7-3	-	TRBJ2-5	CASSPGTRIRETQYF	TGTGCCAGCAGCCCCGGGACTAGGATAAGAGAGACCCAGTACTTC
-	TRBV9	few	TRBJ2-2	CASSVVMGGADTGELFF	TGTGCCAGCAGCGTAGTGATGGGGGGGGCAGACACCGGGGAGCTGTTTTTT
TRBD1	TRBV7-8	-	TRBJ1-2	CASSLSPGQKYGYTF	TGTGCCAGCAGCTTATCACCGGGACAGAAATATGGCTACACCTTC
-	TRBV28	-	TRBJ1-6	CASSQRKTGNSPLHF	TGTGCCAGCTCCCAAAGGAAGACAGGCAATTCACCCCTCCACTTT
-	TRBV30	few	TRBJ2-1	CAWSTSSDEQFF	TGTGCCTGGAGTACTTCTAGCGATGAGCAGTTCTTC
TRBD1	TRBV2	many	TRBJ2-6	CASNRDRAGANVLTF	TGTGCCAGCAATAGGGACAGGGCTGGGGCCAACGTCCTGACTTTC
TRBD2	TRBV28	few	TRBJ2-1	CASTLSGRLHNEQFF	TGTGCCAGCACCCTTAGCGGGAGGCTGCACAATGAGCAGTTCTTC
TRBD1	TRBV6-5	few	TRBJ2-1	CASSVDRGSYNEQFF	TGTGCCAGCAGCGTCGACAGGGGTTCCTACAATGAGCAGTTCTTC
-	TRBV28	few	TRBJ1-2	CASRTGTPGGYGYTF	TGTGCCAGCAGGACCGGGACTCCGGGGGGTTATGGCTACACCTTC
-	TRBV4-3	-	TRBJ2-6	CASSQIGTPASGANVLTF	TGCGCCAGCAGCCAAATAGGGACACCCGCCTCTGGGGCCAACGTCCTGACTTTC
-	TRBV28	few	TRBJ1-1	CAVSGGAGTEAFF	TGTGCCGTTTCGGGGGGCGCGGGCACTGAAGCTTTCTTT
TRBD1	TRBV19	few	TRBJ1-6	CAGQQGPDSPLHF	TGTGCCGGCCAACAGGGGCCTGATTCACCCCTCCACTTT
TRBD1	TRBV6-4	-	TRBJ2-2	CASSPQGTGNTGELFF	TGTGCCAGCAGCCCCCAGGGGACAGGGAACACCGGGGAGCTGTTTTTT
TRBD2	TRBV18	-	TRBJ2-5	CASSPQAGVQETQYF	TGTGCCAGCTCACCCCAAGCGGGAGTACAAGAGACCCAGTACTTC
TRBD2	TRBV7-9	-	TRBJ2-1	CASSFPGLAGGPTYNEQFF	TGTGCCAGCAGCTTCCCCGGGCTAGCGGGGGGGCCGACCTACAATGAGCAGTTCTTC
-	TRBV30	many	TRBJ1-2	CAWSMTANYGYTF	TGTGCCTGGAGTATGACAGCTAACTATGGCTACACCTTC
-	TRBV9	few	TRBJ1-4	CASSATGGEKLFF	TGTGCCAGCAGCGCCACGGGGGGCGAAAAACTGTTTTTT
-	TRBV27	-	TRBJ1-6	CASSTEYNSPLHF	TGTGCCAGCAGTACAGAGTATAATTCACCCCTCCACTTT
-	TRBV4-3	-	TRBJ2-3	CASSQEPEDTQYF	TGCGCCAGCAGCCAAGAACCCGAGGATACGCAGTATTTT
-	TRBV4-2	many	TRBJ2-1	CATATSPYNEQFF	TGTGCCACCGCGACTAGTCCTTACAATGAGCAGTTCTTC
TRBD1	TRBV30	-	TRBJ2-1	CAWSPGQGPYNEQFF	TGTGCCTGGAGTCCCGGACAGGGACCCTACAATGAGCAGTTCTTC
TRBD2	TRBV5-1	-	TRBJ2-1	CASRSVGGVSYNEQFF	TGCGCCAGCAGGAGTGTCGGGGGGGTCTCCTACAATGAGCAGTTCTTC
-	TRBV7-6	few	TRBJ1-2	CASSPLLDYGYTF	TGTGCCAGCAGCCCCCTTCTCGACTATGGCTACACCTTC
-	TRBV29-1	few	TRBJ1-2	CSVAQARLPPYGYTF	TGCAGCGTTGCACAGGCCCGGCTCCCCCCCTATGGCTACACCTTC
-	TRBV4-1	-	TRBJ2-4	CASSHPSRGTKNIQYF	TGCGCCAGCAGCCACCCCTCCAGGGGAACCAAAAACATTCAGTACTTC
-	TRBV7-9	-	TRBJ1-1	CASSLAGWDTEAFF	TGTGCCAGCAGCCTCGCGGGTTGGGACACTGAAGCTTTCTTT
TRBD1	TRBV27	-	TRBJ1-6	CASSLRTGGHSPLHF	TGTGCCAGCAGTCTCCGGACAGGGGGACATTCACCCCTCCACTTT
-	TRBV10-3	few	TRBJ2-7	CAIGGGYEQYF	TGTGCCATCGGCGGTGGTTACGAGCAGTACTTC
-	TRBV2	-	TRBJ1-4	CASSETGGKEKLFF	TGTGCCAGCAGTGAGACAGGAGGAAAAGAAAAACTGTTTTTT
-	TRBV14	few	TRBJ2-1	CASSQSGTHTNEQFF	TGTGCCAGCAGCCAAAGTGGTACACACACGAATGAGCAGTTCTTC
-	TRBV5-4	few	TRBJ2-7	CASSPSSGDRRYEQYF	TGTGCCAGCAGCCCATCCTCCGGAGACAGGCGCTACGAGCAGTACTTC
TRBD1	TRBV14	few	TRBJ1-2	CASSQADRAGYTF	TGTGCCAGCAGCCAGGCCGACAGGGCGGGCTACACCTTC
-	TRBV7-2	few	TRBJ2-5	CASASWGGRETQYF	TGTGCCAGCGCCAGTTGGGGGGGGCGGGAGACCCAGTACTTC
-	TRBV6-6	-	TRBJ1-2	CASSPYLSSANYGYTF	TGTGCCAGCTCCCCGTACCTGAGTTCGGCTAACTATGGCTACACCTTC